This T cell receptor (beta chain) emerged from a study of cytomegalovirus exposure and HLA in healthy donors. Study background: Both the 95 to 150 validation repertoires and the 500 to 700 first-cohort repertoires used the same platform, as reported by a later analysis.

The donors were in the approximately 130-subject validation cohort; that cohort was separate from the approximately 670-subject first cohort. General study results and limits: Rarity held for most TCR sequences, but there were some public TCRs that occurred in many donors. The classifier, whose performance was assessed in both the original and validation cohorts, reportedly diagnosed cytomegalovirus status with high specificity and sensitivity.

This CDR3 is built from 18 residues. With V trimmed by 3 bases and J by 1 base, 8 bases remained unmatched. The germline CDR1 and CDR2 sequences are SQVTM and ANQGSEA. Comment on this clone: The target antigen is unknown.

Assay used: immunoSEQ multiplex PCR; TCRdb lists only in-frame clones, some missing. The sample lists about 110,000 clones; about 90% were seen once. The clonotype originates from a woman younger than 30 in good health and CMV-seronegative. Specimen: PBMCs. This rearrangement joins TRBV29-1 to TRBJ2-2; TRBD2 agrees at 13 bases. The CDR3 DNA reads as TGCAGCGTTGAGCTGGGGGGACTAGCGGGGAAGAACACCGGGGAGCTGTTTTTT. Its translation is CSVELGGLAGKNTGELFF.